This TCR beta chain was sequenced during a study of beta chain features in type 1 diabetes. Overall study results and limits: There was no resolution here of whether HLA type influences TCRB rearrangement.

Concerning this clone: Its antigen is not identified.

The trim removed 2 bases at V and 5 bases at J, leaving 6 bases unmatched. The CDR3 has 16 residues. Looked up from germline, CDR1 is SGHVS and CDR2 is FQNEAQ. Every bit of the isolated RNA underwent reverse transcription, so sequencing read expressed TCRB transcripts. The assay was immunoSEQ multiplex PCR, and TCRdb's table has in-frame clones only and misses some. The sample records about 140,000 clones, approximately 10% being singletons. The sample consisted of central memory CD4+ T cells from blood. The V and J genes are TRBV7-8 and TRBJ2-3; 11 positions agree with TRBD2. This TCR was sampled from a middle-aged woman in good health. CDR3 DNA sequence: TGTGCCAGCAGCTTACATAGACTAGCGGGGCAAGATACGCAGTATTTT. Its protein product is CASSLHRLAGQDTQYF.